The text below deals with one T cell receptor beta chain. Its antigen is as yet unknown. This table comes from immunoSEQ multiplex PCR, and its TCRdb copy is limited to in-frame clones, with some not included. This table holds about 120,000 clones, roughly 90% found once. The data derive from a study of T cell responses to AZD1222 COVID-19 vaccine. Study-level points and caveats: Clonal diversity was possibly underestimated, and white British individuals and females predominated among donors. An increase in Spike-specific TCR breadth and depth was observed after two AZD1222 doses. Close to half of spike-specific TCRs reportedly recognize unmutated variant regions. None of the repertoires were sampled until the peak T cell response had passed.

The trim removed 4 bases at V and 4 bases at J, leaving 7 bases unmatched. The CDR3 is made up of 15 amino acids. Germline lookup yields CDR1 MDHEN and CDR2 SYDVKM. The chain links TRBV28 to TRBJ1-2, with TRBD1 identical over 9 bases. This clonotype was obtained from an adult who received the MenACWY meningococcal vaccine as a control. The source was peripheral blood, collected 28 days after the second dose of the MenACWY control vaccine. The chain's CDR3 is CASSSPGTGSYGYTF. In nucleotides, the CDR3 is TGTGCCAGCAGTTCCCCCGGGACAGGGAGCTATGGCTACACCTTC.